This T cell receptor (beta chain) was documented in a study of T-cell memory formation after mild COVID-19. General study findings and limits: Contracting CD4+ clones were located mainly in CM and EM, and CD8+ clones in EMRA. Certain responding clones were present in pre-infection memory, suggesting participation of cross-reactive memory.

This clonotype has at least ten counts. Antigen unknown. TCRdb processed the 5' RACE reads anew with MiXCR; each CDR3 protein has one entry. The sample holds about 340,000 distinct CDR3 sequences, roughly 15% seen once. Germline V CDR1 and CDR2: SGHTA, FQGNSA. The CDR3 has 13 amino acids. V was clipped by 1 base and J by 12 bases, with 13 bases between them. The sequence was obtained from a man between 18 and 35 years old who had mild COVID-19 (a few samples of this study predate the infection). Cell type and time point are not known. V usage is TRBV7-2 and J usage is TRBJ2-1, with D uncertain. The sample comprised PBMCs or a T cell subset sorted from them (not recorded which). In DNA form, the CDR3 reads TGTGCCAGCAGCTTAGGAGCCGGCGGACGGCAGTTCTTC. Its protein is CASSLGAGGRQFF.